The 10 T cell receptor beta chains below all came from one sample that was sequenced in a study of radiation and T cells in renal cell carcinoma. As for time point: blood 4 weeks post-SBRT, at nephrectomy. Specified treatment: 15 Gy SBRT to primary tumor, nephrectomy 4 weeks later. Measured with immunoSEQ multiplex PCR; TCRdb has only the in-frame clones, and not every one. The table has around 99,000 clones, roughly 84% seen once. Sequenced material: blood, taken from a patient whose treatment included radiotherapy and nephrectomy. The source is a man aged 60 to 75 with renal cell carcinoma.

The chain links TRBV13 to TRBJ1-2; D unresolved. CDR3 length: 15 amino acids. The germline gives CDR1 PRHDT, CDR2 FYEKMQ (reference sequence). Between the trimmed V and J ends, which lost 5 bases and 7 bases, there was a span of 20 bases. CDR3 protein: CASSEFRSLQIGYTF. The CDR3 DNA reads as TGTGCCAGCAGCGAATTTAGAAGCTTGCAGATTGGCTACACCTTC.

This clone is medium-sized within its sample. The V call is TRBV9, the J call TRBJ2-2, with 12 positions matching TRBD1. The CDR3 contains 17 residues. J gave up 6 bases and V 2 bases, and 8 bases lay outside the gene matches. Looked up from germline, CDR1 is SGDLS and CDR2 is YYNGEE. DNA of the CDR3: TGTGCCAGCAGCGTTGGGACAGGGGGCGCTAAGGCCGGGGAGCTGTTTTTT. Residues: CASSVGTGGAKAGELFF.

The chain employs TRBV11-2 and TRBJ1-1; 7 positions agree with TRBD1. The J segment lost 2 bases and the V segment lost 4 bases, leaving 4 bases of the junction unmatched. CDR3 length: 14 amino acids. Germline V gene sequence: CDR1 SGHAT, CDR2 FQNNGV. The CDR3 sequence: CASSSRDRNTEAFF. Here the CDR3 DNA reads TGTGCCAGCAGCTCTAGGGACAGAAACACTGAAGCTTTCTTT.

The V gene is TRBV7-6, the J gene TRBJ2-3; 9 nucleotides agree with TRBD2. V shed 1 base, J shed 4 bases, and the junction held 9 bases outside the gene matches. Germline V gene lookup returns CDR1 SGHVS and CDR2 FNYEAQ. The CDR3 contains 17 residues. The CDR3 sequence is CASSLVQREVGSDTQYF. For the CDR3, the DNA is TGTGCCAGCAGCTTAGTACAGCGGGAGGTAGGATCAGATACGCAGTATTTT.

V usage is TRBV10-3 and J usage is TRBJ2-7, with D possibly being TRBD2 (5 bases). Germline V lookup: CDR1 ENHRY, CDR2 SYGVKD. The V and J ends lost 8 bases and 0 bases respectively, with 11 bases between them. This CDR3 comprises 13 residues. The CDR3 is CAISLEGSYEQYF. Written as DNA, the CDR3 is TGTGCCATCTCTCTTGAGGGCTCCTACGAGCAGTACTTC.

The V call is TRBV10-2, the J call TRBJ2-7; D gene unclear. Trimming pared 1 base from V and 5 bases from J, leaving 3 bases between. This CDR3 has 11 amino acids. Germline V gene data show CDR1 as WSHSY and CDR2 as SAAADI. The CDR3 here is CASSEYHEQYF. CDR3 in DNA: TGCGCCAGCAGTGAGTACCACGAGCAGTACTTC.

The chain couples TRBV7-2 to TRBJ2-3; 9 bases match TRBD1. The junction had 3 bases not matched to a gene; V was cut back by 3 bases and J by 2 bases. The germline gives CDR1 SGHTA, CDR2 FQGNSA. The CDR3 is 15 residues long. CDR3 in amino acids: CASSLDRGSTDTQYF. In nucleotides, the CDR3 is TGTGCCAGCAGCTTGGACAGGGGATCCACAGATACGCAGTATTTT.

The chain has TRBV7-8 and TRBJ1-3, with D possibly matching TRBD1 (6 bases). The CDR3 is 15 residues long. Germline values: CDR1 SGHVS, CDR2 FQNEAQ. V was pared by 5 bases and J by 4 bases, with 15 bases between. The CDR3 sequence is CASSGRGGHGNTIYF. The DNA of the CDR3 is TGTGCCAGCAGCGGGCGGGGGGGGCACGGAAACACCATATATTTT.

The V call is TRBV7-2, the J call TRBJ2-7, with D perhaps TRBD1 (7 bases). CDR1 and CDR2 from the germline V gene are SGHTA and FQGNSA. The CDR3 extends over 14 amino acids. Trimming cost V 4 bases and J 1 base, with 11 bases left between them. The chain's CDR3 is CASSSQGGSYEQYF. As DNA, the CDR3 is TGTGCCAGCAGCTCCCAGGGGGGTTCCTACGAGCAGTACTTC.

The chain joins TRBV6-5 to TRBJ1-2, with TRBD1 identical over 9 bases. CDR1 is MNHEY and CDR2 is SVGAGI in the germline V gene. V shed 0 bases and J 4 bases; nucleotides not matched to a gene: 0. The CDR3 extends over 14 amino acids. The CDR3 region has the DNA TGTGCCAGCAGTTACTCGACAGGGGGCTATGGCTACACCTTC. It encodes CASSYSTGGYGYTF.